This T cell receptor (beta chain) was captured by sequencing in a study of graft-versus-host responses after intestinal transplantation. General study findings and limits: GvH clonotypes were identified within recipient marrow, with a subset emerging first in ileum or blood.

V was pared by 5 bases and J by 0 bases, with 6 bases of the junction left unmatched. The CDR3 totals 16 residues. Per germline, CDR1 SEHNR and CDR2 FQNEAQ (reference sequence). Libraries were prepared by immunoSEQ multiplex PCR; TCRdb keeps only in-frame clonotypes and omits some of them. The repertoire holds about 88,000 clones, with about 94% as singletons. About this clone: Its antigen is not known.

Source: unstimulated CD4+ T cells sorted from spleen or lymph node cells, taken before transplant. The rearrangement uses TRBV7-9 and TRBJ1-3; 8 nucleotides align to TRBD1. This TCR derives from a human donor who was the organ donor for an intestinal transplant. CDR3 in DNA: TGTGCCAGCAGCCTCGGACAGGGCCTCTCTGGAAACACCATATATTTT. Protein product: CASSLGQGLSGNTIYF.